This record looks at one TCR beta chain sequence and its context. This clone occurred a few times. Its antigen is currently not known. Base qualities are not recorded, but no much larger clone differs from it by a single base. Measured from the cysteine to the phenylalanine, the CDR3 is 15 residues long. Just CDR3 DNA is preserved here, 45 bases in frame from base 1. After removal of 6 bases from V and 5 bases from J, the junction retains 8 bases not matched to a gene. Reading the germline V gene gives CDR1 MNHEY and CDR2 SVGAGI. This record belongs to a study of beta chain features in type 1 diabetes listed by TCRdb under 2018. For the wider study: Mean age, gender distribution, total cell number and subset yield did not differ between patients and healthy donors. Across all samples, about 110 million sorted cells were examined, and cell number per subset correlated strongly with RNA yield. In the study, TCRB repertoires of sorted circulating CD4+ T cell subsets from recently diagnosed type 1 diabetes patients were compared with those of matched healthy donors. Regulatory and stem cell-like memory subsets were obtained from only 8 patients and roughly 8 healthy donors, while naive and central memory subsets were obtained from all 30 or so donors.

From each donor, a single peripheral blood sample of roughly 0.11 L on average was drawn into heparinised tubes. Using a panel that included CD45RO, CCR7, CD25, CD127, CD95 and CD27, naive, central memory, regulatory and stem cell-like memory CD4+ T cells were sorted on a BD FACSAria II. All sorted populations exceeded 95% purity. PBMCs were separated immediately by Lymphoprep density gradient centrifugation and were stained directly, without being cultured. Samples were stained and sorted in pairs, with one healthy donor and one patient per experiment, so that batch effects were minimized. The entire isolated RNA was reverse transcribed using the High Capacity cDNA Reverse Transcription Kit, and thus expressed TCRB transcripts were sequenced. Naive, central memory and regulatory T cell samples underwent deep immunoSEQ sequencing, averaging approximately 3.5 million total reads per sample. Sorted cells were lysed in RLT buffer, and RNA was extracted using DNase-treated RNeasy Micro or Mini kits according to cell number. Each cell subset was processed separately to prevent cross-contamination, with patient and healthy donor samples processed together. Using the immunoSEQ multiplex PCR, TCRB sequences were amplified from cDNA into 87-bp fragments spanning the CDR3 region. Amplicons were sequenced on the Illumina HiSeq platform. In the paper's pipeline: PCR bias was corrected computationally using synthetic template baselines, and reads within Hamming distance 2 were collapsed, with unmergeable singletons discarded. Reads were aligned to IMGT to assign V, D and J genes, CDR3 length, and insertions or deletions at six rearrangement sites. Within each subset, clonotype counts were normalized to the number of sorted cells before true diversity and Gini coefficients were calculated with the tcR R package. The overlap coefficient, calculated on TCRB nucleotide sequences, was used to measure repertoire sharing. Entries here come from immuneACCESS through TCRdb and include only in-frame sequences with V and J called. Some clones fail to appear in such tables; in the studies checked, an unresolved V gene covers under half of the shortfall, and the cause of the remainder is unknown. Clonal size and the V and J genes are those of that table, whereas D and trimming came from the DNA. Within this sample are about 240,000 clones, with 25% to 30% of them counted one time only. The ten largest clonotypes hold 4% of the sample.

General conclusions and limits of the study: Fewer insertions and more nucleotide deletions at VDJ recombination sites were observed in patients with type 1 diabetes, implying thymic rearrangement abnormalities. Shorter templates might be favored by PCR, yet because patient and control samples were amplified and corrected together, any such skew would affect both groups equally. Because small numbers of individuals were included in the HLA sub-analyses, any influence of HLA type on TCRB rearrangement was left unresolved. Type 1 diabetes patients showed a moderate but significant shortening of TCRB CDR3 length in all four CD4+ subsets. Naive, central memory and regulatory TCRB repertoires appeared to be more similar among patients than among healthy donors. Because cDNA was sequenced instead of genomic DNA, highly expressing activated cells could be over-represented, though the groups showed no difference in activation or CD3 levels.

The sequencing input was central memory CD4+ T cells from blood. The TCR originated in a man younger than 45 in good health. This chain joins TRBV6-5 to TRBJ2-2; 8 nucleotides in the junction match TRBD1. In nucleotides, the sequence is TGTGCCAGCAGATTGACAGGGGCGGGGACCGGGGAGCTGTTTTTT. Protein translation: CASRLTGAGTGELFF.